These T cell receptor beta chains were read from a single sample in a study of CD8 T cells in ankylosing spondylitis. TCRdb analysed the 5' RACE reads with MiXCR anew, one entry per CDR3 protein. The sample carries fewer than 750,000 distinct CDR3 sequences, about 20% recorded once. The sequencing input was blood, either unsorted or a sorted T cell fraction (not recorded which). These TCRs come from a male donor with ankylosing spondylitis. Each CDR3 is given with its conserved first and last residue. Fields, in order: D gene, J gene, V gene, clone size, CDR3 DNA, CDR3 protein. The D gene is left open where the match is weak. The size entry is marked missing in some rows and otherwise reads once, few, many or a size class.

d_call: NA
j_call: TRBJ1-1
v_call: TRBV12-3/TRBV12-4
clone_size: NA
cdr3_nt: TGTGCCAGCAGTTTAGCGCTCGGGGCAGTTGAAGCTTTCTTT
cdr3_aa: CASSLALGAVEAFF

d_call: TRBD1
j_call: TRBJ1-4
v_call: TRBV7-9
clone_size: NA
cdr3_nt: TGTGCCAGCACCAGGGGACAGAATGAAAAACTGTTTTTT
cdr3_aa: CASTRGQNEKLFF

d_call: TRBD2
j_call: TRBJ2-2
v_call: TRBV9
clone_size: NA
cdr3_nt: TGTGCCAGCAGCACAGGACCCGGACTAGCGGGAAACACCGGGGAGCTGTTTTTT
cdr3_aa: CASSTGPGLAGNTGELFF

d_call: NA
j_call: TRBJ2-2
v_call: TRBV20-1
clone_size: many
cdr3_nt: TGCAGTGCTAGTGCGGGACCATCCACCGGGGAGCTGTTTTTT
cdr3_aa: CSASAGPSTGELFF

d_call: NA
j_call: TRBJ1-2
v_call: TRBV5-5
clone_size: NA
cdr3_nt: TGTGCCAGCAGCTTGGCGCCAGGAATGCATGGCTACACCTTC
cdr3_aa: CASSLAPGMHGYTF

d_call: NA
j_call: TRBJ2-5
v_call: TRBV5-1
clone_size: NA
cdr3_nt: TGCGCCAGCAGCTTGGCGGGCAACCAAGAGACCCAGTACTTC
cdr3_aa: CASSLAGNQETQYF

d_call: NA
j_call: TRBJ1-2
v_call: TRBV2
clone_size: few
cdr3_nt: TGTGCCAGCAGTGAAACGGGATACTATGGCTACACCTTC
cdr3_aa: CASSETGYYGYTF

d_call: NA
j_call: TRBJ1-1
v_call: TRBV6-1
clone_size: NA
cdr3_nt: TGTGCCAGCTTCCGGGACGGTGGCGGAGCTTTCTTT
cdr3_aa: CASFRDGGGAFF

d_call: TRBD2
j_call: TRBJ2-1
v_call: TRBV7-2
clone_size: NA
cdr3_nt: TGTGCCAGCAGCCTGCAAGCGGGAGCTTACAATGAGCAGTTCTTC
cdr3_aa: CASSLQAGAYNEQFF

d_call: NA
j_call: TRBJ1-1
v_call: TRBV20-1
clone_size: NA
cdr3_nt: TGCAGTGCTGGGGAAGGACACACTGAAGCTTTCTTT
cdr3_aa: CSAGEGHTEAFF

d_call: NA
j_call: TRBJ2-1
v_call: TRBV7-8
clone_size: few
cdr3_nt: TGTGCCAGCAGCTTAGGGGGAAGGACTAACAATGAGCAGTTCTTC
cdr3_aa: CASSLGGRTNNEQFF

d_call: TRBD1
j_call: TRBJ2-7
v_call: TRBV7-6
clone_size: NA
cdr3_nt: TGTGCCAGCAGCTTAGCTTACGGGGACAGCTCCTACGAGCAGTACTTC
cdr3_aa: CASSLAYGDSSYEQYF

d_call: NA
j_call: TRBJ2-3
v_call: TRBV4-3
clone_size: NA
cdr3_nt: TGCGCCAGCAGCCAAGATACGGCTAGCACAGATACGCAGAATTTT
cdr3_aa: CASSQDTASTDTQNF

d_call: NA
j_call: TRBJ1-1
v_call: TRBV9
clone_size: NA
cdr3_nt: TGTGCCAGCAGCGTAGATGGGACCACTCTTGGGGCTTTCTTT
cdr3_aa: CASSVDGTTLGAFF

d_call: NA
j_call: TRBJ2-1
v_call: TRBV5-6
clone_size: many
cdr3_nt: TGTGCCAGCAGCCCTGAATACTACAATGAGCAGTTCTTC
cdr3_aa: CASSPEYYNEQFF

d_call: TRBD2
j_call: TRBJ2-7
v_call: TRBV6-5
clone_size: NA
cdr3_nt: TGTGCCAGCAGTTGGGCTAGCGGGTTAGAGCAGTACTTC
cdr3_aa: CASSWASGLEQYF

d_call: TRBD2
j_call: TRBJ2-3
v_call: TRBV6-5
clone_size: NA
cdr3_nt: TGTGCCAGCAGTTACGTAGCGGGAGCAGCAGATACGCAGTATTTT
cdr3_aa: CASSYVAGAADTQYF

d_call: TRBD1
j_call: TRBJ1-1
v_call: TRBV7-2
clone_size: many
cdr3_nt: TGTGCCAGCAGCCTCTGGGACAGGTCGAACACTGAAGCTTTCTTT
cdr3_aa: CASSLWDRSNTEAFF

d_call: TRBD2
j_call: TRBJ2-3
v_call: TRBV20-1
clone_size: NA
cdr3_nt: TGCAGTGCCCTCTCCCTGGGACTAGCGGGAGGGTCTCACACAGATACGCAGTATTTT
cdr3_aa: CSALSLGLAGGSHTDTQYF

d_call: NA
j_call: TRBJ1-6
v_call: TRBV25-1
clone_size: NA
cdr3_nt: TGTGCCAGCAGTCAGGACGGATCTGGGTCACCCCTCCACTTT
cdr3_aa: CASSQDGSGSPLHF

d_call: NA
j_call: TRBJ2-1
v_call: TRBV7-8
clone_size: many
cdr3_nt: TGTGCCAGCAGCTTAGCAGGACAAGTCGGGTTCTTC
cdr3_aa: CASSLAGQVGFF

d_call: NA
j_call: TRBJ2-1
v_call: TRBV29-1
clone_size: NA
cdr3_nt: TGCAGCGTCGCGACCGGGACTTACAATGAGCAGTTCTTC
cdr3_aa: CSVATGTYNEQFF